The 25 T cell receptor beta chains listed next were all sequenced from one sample in a study of T-cell memory formation after mild COVID-19. TCRdb reanalysed the 5' RACE reads using MiXCR and keeps one entry per CDR3 protein. The table has just under 550,000 distinct CDR3 sequences, about 20% seen once. The sample was PBMCs or a T cell subset sorted from them (not recorded which). The receptors shown here come from an adult woman who had mild COVID-19 (a few samples of this study predate the infection). Cell type and time point are not known.

This chain connects TRBV6-5 to TRBJ2-1; 11 bases line up with TRBD2. Per the germline V gene, CDR1 is MNHEY and CDR2 is SVGAGI. This CDR3 comprises 15 residues. J gave up 7 bases and V 2 bases, and 4 bases lay outside the gene matches. The CDR3 region is CASSYTSGSLNEQFF. CDR3 in DNA: TGTGCCAGCAGTTACACTAGCGGGAGCTTGAATGAGCAGTTCTTC.

This clonotype occurred a few times. This rearrangement joins TRBV3-1 to TRBJ2-1, with a weak D call TRBD2 (5 bases). Germline V gives CDR1 LGHDT, CDR2 YNNKEL (reference sequence). Trimming took 5 bases from V and 9 from J, leaving 14 bases between them. This CDR3 region has 13 residues. CDR3 in amino acids: CASSYSSSPEQFF. CDR3 bases: TGTGCCAGCAGCTACTCTAGCAGCCCTGAGCAGTTCTTC.

The chain has TRBV30 and TRBJ1-2; 7 bases are shared with TRBD1. Germline loops: CDR1 GTSNPN, CDR2 SVGIG (reference sequence). J lost 7 bases, V lost 7 bases, and 6 bases had no gene match. The CDR3 covers 11 residues. The CDR3: CASNRGSGYTF. The CDR3 bases are TGTGCCTCCAACAGGGGTTCTGGCTACACCTTC.

The chain combines TRBV11-2 with TRBJ2-2; 11 bases are shared with TRBD2. The CDR3 consists of 16 residues. V shed 6 bases and J 7 bases; nucleotides not matched to a gene: 10. CDR1 and CDR2 (germline): SGHAT, FQNNGV. CDR3 DNA sequence: TGTGCCAGCAGGTCCACTAGCGGGAGTATTGGCGGGGAGCTGTTTTTT. This gives the protein CASRSTSGSIGGELFF.

This clonotype was seen a few times. The gene calls are TRBV25-1 and TRBJ2-3; possible D gene TRBD2, 6 bases. The CDR3 has 15 amino acids. Germline-derived CDR1 and CDR2 are MGHDK and SYGVNS. Trimming shortened V by 3 bases and J by 4 bases, and 14 bases separated the two germline ends. This CDR3 reads CASSEAGREADTQYF. CDR3 DNA sequence: TGTGCCAGCAGTGAGGCGGGGCGGGAAGCAGATACGCAGTATTTT.

V gene TRBV20-1 combines with J gene TRBJ2-1; TRBD2 matches 7 bases. This CDR3 is built from 17 residues. Germline V gives CDR1 DFQATT, CDR2 SNEGSKA (reference sequence). The V gene end was trimmed by 3 bases and the J gene end by 5 bases; junction bases not matched to a gene: 16. The CDR3 coding sequence is TGCAGTGCTAGTCCCAGGCTGCCCAGCGGGGTCCACAATGAGCAGTTCTTC. This gives the protein CSASPRLPSGVHNEQFF.

This clonotype was detected only a few times. V usage is TRBV12-3 or TRBV12-4 and J usage is TRBJ2-3, with D perhaps given as TRBD1 or TRBD2 (5 bases each). The CDR3 extends over 15 amino acids. Deletions cut 5 bases from V and 4 bases from J, with 16 bases between. DNA for the CDR3: TGTGCCAGCAGTCTCGGATGGGGGACCGCAGATACGCAGTATTTT. Protein: CASSLGWGTADTQYF.

This clonotype turned up a few times. This chain joins TRBV19 and TRBJ1-2, with D possibly being TRBD1 (5 bases). The germline V gene has CDR1 LNHDA and CDR2 SQIVND (reference sequence). The CDR3 length is 15 residues. Between the trimmed V and J ends, which lost 5 bases and 4 bases, there was a span of 17 bases. The CDR3 DNA reads TGTGCCAGTAGTCCACAACAGGCCGTACCCTATGGCTACACCTTC. Its protein is CASSPQQAVPYGYTF.

This sequence joins TRBV20-1 and TRBJ1-1, with a weak D call TRBD1 (5 bases). V gave up 5 bases and J gave up 10 bases, with 29 bases separating them. CDR3 size: 16 residues. Looked up from germline, CDR1 is DFQATT and CDR2 is SNEGSKA (reference sequence). CDR3 protein: CSAPDLLDSLSPGAFF. DNA of the CDR3: TGCAGTGCTCCTGACTTGTTAGACAGTCTTAGTCCTGGAGCTTTCTTT.

This clonotype appeared a few times. The V and J genes are TRBV30 and TRBJ1-5, with TRBD1 matching over 7 bases. CDR1 and CDR2 (germline): GTSNPN, SVGIG (reference sequence). This CDR3 region has 13 residues. V gave up 2 bases and J gave up 6 bases; unmatched junction bases: 4. CDR3 nucleotide sequence: TGTGCCTGGAGTCGACAGGGCTTTCAGCCCCAGCATTTT. Encoded protein: CAWSRQGFQPQHF.

The chain couples TRBV11-3 to TRBJ1-1; no reliable D call. The CDR3 runs 14 residues. V lost 8 bases, J lost 3 bases, and 16 bases lay in between. Per the germline V gene, CDR1 is SGHNT and CDR2 is YENEEA. The CDR3 reads CASRGGGVDTEAFF. Written as DNA, the CDR3 is TGTGCCAGCCGGGGTGGAGGTGTTGACACTGAAGCTTTCTTT.

This clonotype has a handful of counts. V and J are TRBV6-6 and TRBJ1-6; D is undetermined. V lost 7 bases, J lost 0 bases, and 10 bases lay in between. CDR3 length: 15 amino acids. Per the germline V gene, CDR1 is MNHNY and CDR2 is SVGAGI (reference sequence). The CDR3, as DNA: TGTGCCAGCACCCCCGCGTCCTCCTATAATTCACCCCTCCACTTT. Encoded protein: CASTPASSYNSPLHF.

This clonotype showed up just a few times. V gene TRBV12-3 or TRBV12-4 combines with J gene TRBJ2-7; D call uncertain. V was pared by 7 bases and J by 0 bases, with 13 bases between. CDR3 length: 14 residues. CDR3 nucleotides: TGTGCCAGCACTCATTCTGGGTTCTCCTACGAGCAGTACTTC. It is translated as CASTHSGFSYEQYF.

This chain uses TRBV2 with TRBJ2-2; D remains ambiguous. Between the trimmed V and J ends, which lost 4 bases and 5 bases, there was a span of 20 bases. The V gene's germline CDR1 is SNHLY and CDR2 FYNNEI. The CDR3 covers 17 residues. The CDR3 DNA reads TGTGCCAGCAGTGTCGTAGTGCTTGGTCCGGAGACCGGGGAGCTGTTTTTT. Its protein is CASSVVVLGPETGELFF.

The chain carries TRBV12-3 or TRBV12-4 and TRBJ1-5; no clear D. Trimming took 6 bases from V and 9 from J, leaving 15 bases between them. The CDR3 runs 13 residues. CDR3 bases: TGTGCCAGCAGCTTTCCCCACCCTTGGCCCCAGCATTTT. It codes for CASSFPHPWPQHF.

This clonotype was counted many times. The chain couples TRBV7-6 to TRBJ2-3; 11 bases are a match to TRBD2. This CDR3 region has 16 residues. J lost 1 base, V lost 1 base, and 1 base had no gene match. Germline V gene data show CDR1 as SGHVS and CDR2 as FNYEAQ. In DNA form, the CDR3 reads TGTGCCAGCAGCTTAGGGGGACTAGCGGGCACAGATACGCAGTATTTT. Translation gives CASSLGGLAGTDTQYF. Looking up the rest from reference TRBV7-6 and TRBJ2-3 gives the full variable domain: GAGVSQSPRYKVTKRGQDVALRCDPISGHVSLYWYRQALGQGPEFLTYFNYEAQQDKSGLPNDRFSAERPEGSISTLTIQRTEQRDSAMYRCASSLGGLAGTDTQYFGPGTRLTVL.

CDR3 bases: TGTGCCACCACTTCGGGACAGGGGAGCAGTGAGCAGTTCTTC. Protein product: CATTSGQGSSEQFF. The V gene is TRBV24-1, the J gene TRBJ2-1; 10 positions match TRBD1. This CDR3 region has 14 residues. Trimming at V came to 8 bases and at J to 9 bases, leaving 9 bases not matched to a gene. Per the germline V gene, CDR1 is KGHDR and CDR2 is SFDVKD.

The genes are TRBV7-8 and TRBJ1-2; 11 nucleotides align to TRBD1. The CDR3 is 18 residues long. The germline CDR1 and CDR2 sequences are SGHVS and FQNEAQ. V was clipped by 4 bases and J by 2 bases; unmatched bases: 12. DNA for the CDR3: TGTGCCAGCAGCTCGCTCCGGGACAGGGGGGTTATAAACTATGGCTACACCTTC. This translates into CASSSLRDRGVINYGYTF.

This clonotype was picked up a small number of times. The J gene is TRBJ1-2, the V gene TRBV6-5; D unresolved. The CDR3 consists of 12 residues. CDR1 and CDR2 from the germline V gene are MNHEY and SVGAGI. V was clipped by 8 bases and J by 6 bases, with 13 bases between them. The CDR3 DNA sequence: TGTGCCAGCGGGAGGTTCGGGAATGGCTACACCTTC. Translating gives CASGRFGNGYTF.

V and J are TRBV29-1 and TRBJ1-2; the D gene is possibly TRBD1 (6 bases). CDR1 and CDR2 from the germline V gene are SQVTM and ANQGSEA. The V end was cut by 4 bases, the J end by 4 bases, with 13 bases between. The CDR3 sequence is 13 residues long. The DNA of the CDR3 is TGCAGCGTTGCGGGGGGGCCTCTCTATGGCTACACCTTC. The encoded protein is CSVAGGPLYGYTF.

V and J are TRBV14 and TRBJ2-7, with no clear D. Germline CDR1 SGHDN, CDR2 FVKESK. The CDR3 loop spans 16 amino acids. V lost 4 bases, J lost 2 bases, and 18 bases lay in between. CDR3 sequence: CASSPTNPRNTYEQYF. The CDR3 nucleotides read TGTGCCAGCAGCCCGACCAACCCGCGGAATACCTACGAGCAGTACTTC.

The gene calls are TRBV20-1 and TRBJ2-1; TRBD2 might be the D (5 bases). The CDR3 sequence is 12 residues long. Germline loops: CDR1 DFQATT, CDR2 SNEGSKA (reference sequence). V was shortened by 4 bases and J by 9 bases, with 13 bases between the two germline ends. CDR3 sequence: CSAKGLAGEQFF. For the CDR3, the DNA is TGCAGTGCTAAAGGACTGGCGGGTGAGCAGTTCTTC.

The DNA for the CDR3 is TGTGCCACCAGTGACATATCCGGGACTGGCTCCTACGAGCAGTACTTC. Protein product: CATSDISGTGSYEQYF. The V call is TRBV24-1, the J call TRBJ2-7; D possibly corresponds to TRBD2 (6 bases). V lost 4 bases and J lost 0, with 15 bases in between. The CDR3 length is 16 residues. CDR1 is KGHDR, CDR2 SFDVKD, per germline.

This clonotype showed up just a few times. The chain couples TRBV28 to TRBJ1-1; 7 positions agree with TRBD1. The CDR3 loop spans 12 amino acids. The J segment lost 9 bases and the V segment lost 3 bases, leaving 4 bases of the junction unmatched. The germline V gene has CDR1 MDHEN and CDR2 SYDVKM. CDR3 DNA: TGTGCCAGCAGTTTGGGGAGGGGGCAAGCTTTCTTT. The encoded protein is CASSLGRGQAFF.

This clonotype was seen more than once but under ten times. V usage is TRBV11-2 and J usage is TRBJ1-2, with D hard to call. This CDR3 comprises 12 residues. Trimming shortened V by 4 bases and J by 6 bases, and 9 bases separated the two germline ends. Germline CDR1 reads SGHAT; CDR2 reads FQNNGV. CDR3 bases: TGTGCCAGCAGCTCGGAGGGAGATGGCTACACCTTC. Translating it yields CASSSEGDGYTF.